This entry concerns a single TCR beta chain. Its specificity is not known. The source of the sample is a study of human T cells and chemical hapten exposure. Study-level information: For sensitization, 2% DPC was applied to a 2 cm by 2 cm patch of upper inner arm skin. Whole-study results and caveats: With regard to DPC sensitization, TCRs above 1 in 1000 frequency did not change. Expanded TCRs created a significantly greater count of big CDR3 similarity clusters than controls did.

The CDR3 sequence is 14 residues long. V was shortened by 7 bases and J by 3 bases, with 13 bases between the two germline ends. The germline gives CDR1 MNHNS, CDR2 SASEGT. One entry per CDR3 protein results from TCRdb running MiXCR on the RACE reads. The repertoire holds 150,000 to 200,000 distinct CDR3 sequences, with roughly 26% as singletons. Time point here: patch test 3, about 24 weeks after DPC sensitization. Stated treatment: therapeutic diphenylcyclopropenone sensitization with weekly scalp DPC. The chain uses TRBV6-1 and TRBJ1-5, with D possibly matching TRBD1 (6 bases). The source of this sequence is a woman aged 18-35 years with alopecia areata. Some clones in this sample may be carry-over from other donors' samples. The sequences come from whole blood, collected in connection with sensitization to the hapten diphenylcyclopropenone (DPC). The CDR3 sequence: CASTQGGANQPQHF. The CDR3, as DNA: TGTGCCAGCACCCAAGGGGGGGCCAATCAGCCCCAGCATTTT.